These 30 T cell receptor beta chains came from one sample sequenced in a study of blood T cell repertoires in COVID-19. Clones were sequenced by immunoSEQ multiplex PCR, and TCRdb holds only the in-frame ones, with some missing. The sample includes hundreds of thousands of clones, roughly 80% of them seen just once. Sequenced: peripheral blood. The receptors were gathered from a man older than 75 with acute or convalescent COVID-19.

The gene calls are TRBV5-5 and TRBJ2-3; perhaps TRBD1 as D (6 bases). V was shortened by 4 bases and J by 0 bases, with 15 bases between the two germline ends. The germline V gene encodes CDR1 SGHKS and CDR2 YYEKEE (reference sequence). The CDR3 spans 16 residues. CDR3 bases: TGTGCCAGCAGCCTGAGTCATAGGGGGAGCACAGATACGCAGTATTTT. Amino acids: CASSLSHRGSTDTQYF.

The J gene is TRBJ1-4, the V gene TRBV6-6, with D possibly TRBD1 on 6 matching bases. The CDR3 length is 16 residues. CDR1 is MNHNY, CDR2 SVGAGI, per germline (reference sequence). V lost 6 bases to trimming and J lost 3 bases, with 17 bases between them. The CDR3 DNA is TGTGCCAGCAGCCAGGGGTGGGGCATCTCTAATGAAAAACTGTTTTTT. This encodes CASSQGWGISNEKLFF.

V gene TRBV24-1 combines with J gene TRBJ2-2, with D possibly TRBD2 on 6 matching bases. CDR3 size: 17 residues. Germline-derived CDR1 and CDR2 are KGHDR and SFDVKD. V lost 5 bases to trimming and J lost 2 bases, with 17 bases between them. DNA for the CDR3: TGTGCCACCAGTGGGGCAGGTTGGGACTCAAACACCGGGGAGCTGTTTTTT. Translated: CATSGAGWDSNTGELFF.

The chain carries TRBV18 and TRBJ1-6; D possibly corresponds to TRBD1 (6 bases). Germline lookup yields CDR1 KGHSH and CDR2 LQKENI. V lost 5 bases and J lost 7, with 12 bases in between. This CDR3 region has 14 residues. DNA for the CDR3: TGTGCCAGCTCAGATGACAGGAGGAATTCACCCCTCCACTTT. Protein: CASSDDRRNSPLHF.

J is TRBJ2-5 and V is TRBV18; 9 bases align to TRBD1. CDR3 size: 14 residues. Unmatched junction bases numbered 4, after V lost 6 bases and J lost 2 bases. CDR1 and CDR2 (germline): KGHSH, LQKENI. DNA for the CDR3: TGTGCCAGCTCGACCGGGACAGGGCAAGAGACCCAGTACTTC. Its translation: CASSTGTGQETQYF.

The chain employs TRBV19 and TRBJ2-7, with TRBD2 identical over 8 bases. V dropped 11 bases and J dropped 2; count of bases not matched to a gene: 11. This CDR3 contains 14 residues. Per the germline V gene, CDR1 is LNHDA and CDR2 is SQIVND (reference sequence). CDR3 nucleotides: TGTGCCTCTAGGAGGGCGGGAGGCGCCTACGAGCAGTACTTC. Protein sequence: CASRRAGGAYEQYF.

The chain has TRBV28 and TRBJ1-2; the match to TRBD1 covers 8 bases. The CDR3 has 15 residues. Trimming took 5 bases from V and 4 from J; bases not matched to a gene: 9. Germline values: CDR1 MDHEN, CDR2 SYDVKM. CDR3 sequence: CASSGSGGASYGYTF. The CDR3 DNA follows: TGTGCCAGCAGTGGGTCAGGGGGCGCCAGCTATGGCTACACCTTC.

The CDR3, as DNA: TGTGCCAGCGGCGCCGCCGCGGGGGAGGGGGCCAAAAACATTCAGTACTTC. It is translated as CASGAAAGEGAKNIQYF. V gene TRBV6-4 combines with J gene TRBJ2-4; TRBD2 matches at 7 bases. The V segment lost 8 bases and the J segment 1 base; nucleotides outside the gene matches: 14. The V gene's germline CDR1 is MRHNA and CDR2 SNTAGT. The CDR3 spans 17 residues.

The DNA for the CDR3 is TGTGCCAGCAGCTTAGGGCGGGGAGAGACCCAGTACTTC. Protein product: CASSLGRGETQYF. The chain recombines TRBV7-8 with TRBJ2-5; a weak D match, TRBD2 (6 bases). Germline-derived CDR1 and CDR2 are SGHVS and FQNEAQ. Trimming removed 1 base from V and 4 bases from J, with 7 bases in between. The length of the CDR3 is 13 residues.

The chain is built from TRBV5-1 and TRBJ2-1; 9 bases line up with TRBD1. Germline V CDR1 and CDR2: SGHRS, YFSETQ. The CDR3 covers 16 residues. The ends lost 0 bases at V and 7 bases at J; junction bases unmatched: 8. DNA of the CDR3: TGCGCCAGCAGCTTGGACGGGACAGGGCATGTGAATGAGCAGTTCTTC. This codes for CASSLDGTGHVNEQFF.

This chain's CDR3 is CASSPRGFGQETQYF. For the CDR3, the DNA is TGTGCCAGCTCACCACGAGGGTTTGGTCAAGAGACCCAGTACTTC. The genes are TRBV18 and TRBJ2-5, with a possible D match to TRBD2 (5 bases). The CDR3 extends over 15 amino acids. Trimming stripped 1 base from V and 2 bases from J, with 11 bases between. The germline CDR1 and CDR2 sequences are KGHSH and LQKENI.

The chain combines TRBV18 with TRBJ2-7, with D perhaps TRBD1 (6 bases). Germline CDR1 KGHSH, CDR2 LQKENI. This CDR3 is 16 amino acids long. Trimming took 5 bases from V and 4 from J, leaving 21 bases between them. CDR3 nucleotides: TGTGCCAGCTCAACGACTTACCGAACAGGGAGTTACGAGCAGTACTTC. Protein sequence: CASSTTYRTGSYEQYF.

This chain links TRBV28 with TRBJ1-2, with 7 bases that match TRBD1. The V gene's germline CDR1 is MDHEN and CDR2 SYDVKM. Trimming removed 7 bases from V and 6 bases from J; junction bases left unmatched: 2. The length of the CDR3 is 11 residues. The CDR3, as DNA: TGTGCCAGCAACACAGGGGATGGCTACACCTTC. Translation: CASNTGDGYTF.

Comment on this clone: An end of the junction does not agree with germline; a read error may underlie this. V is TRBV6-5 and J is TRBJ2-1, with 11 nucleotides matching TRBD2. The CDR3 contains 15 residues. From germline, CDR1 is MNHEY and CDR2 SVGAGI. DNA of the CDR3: TGTGCCAGCAGTGACTCTAGCGGGGGGAGGAATGAGCAGTTCTTC. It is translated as CASSDSSGGRNEQFF.

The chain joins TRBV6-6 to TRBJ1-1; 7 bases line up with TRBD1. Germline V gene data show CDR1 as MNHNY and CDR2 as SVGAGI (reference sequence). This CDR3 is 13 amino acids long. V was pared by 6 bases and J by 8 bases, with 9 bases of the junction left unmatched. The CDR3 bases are TGTGCCAGCAGAGGCCCAGGGGGAACCGAAGCTTTCTTT. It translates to CASRGPGGTEAFF.

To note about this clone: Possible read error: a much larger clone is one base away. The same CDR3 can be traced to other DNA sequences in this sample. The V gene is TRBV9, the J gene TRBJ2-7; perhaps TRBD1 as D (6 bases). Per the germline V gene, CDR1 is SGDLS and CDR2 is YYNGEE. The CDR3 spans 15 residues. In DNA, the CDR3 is TGTGCCAGCAGTGTAGGACAGAGCTCTTCCTACGAGCAGTACTTC. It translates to CASSVGQSSSYEQYF.

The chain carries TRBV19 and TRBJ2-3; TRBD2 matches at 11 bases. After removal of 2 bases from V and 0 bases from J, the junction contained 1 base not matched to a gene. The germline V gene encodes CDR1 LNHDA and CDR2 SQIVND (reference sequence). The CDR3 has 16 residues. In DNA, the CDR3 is TGTGCCAGTAGTATACTAGCGGGGGGTAGCACAGATACGCAGTATTTT. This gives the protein CASSILAGGSTDTQYF. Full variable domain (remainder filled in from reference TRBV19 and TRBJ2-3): DGGITQSPKYLFRKEGQNVTLSCEQNLNHDAMYWYRQDPGQGLRLIYYSQIVNDFQKGDIAEGYSVSREKKESFPLTVTSAQKNPTAFYLCASSILAGGSTDTQYFGPGTRLTVL.

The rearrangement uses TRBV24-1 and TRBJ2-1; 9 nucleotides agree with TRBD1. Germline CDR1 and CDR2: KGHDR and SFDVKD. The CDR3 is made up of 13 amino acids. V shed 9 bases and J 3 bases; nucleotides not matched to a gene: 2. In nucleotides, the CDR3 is TGTGCCACCGGGGGACAGGGCTACAATGAGCAGTTCTTC. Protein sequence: CATGGQGYNEQFF.

The CDR3 spells CSVEKPGYEQYF. Written as DNA, the CDR3 is TGCAGCGTTGAAAAACCCGGGTACGAGCAGTACTTC. The chain links TRBV29-1 to TRBJ2-7; D remains ambiguous. Germline V gene data show CDR1 as SQVTM and CDR2 as ANQGSEA. V dropped 2 bases and J dropped 4 bases, with 9 bases sitting between them. The CDR3 contains 12 residues.

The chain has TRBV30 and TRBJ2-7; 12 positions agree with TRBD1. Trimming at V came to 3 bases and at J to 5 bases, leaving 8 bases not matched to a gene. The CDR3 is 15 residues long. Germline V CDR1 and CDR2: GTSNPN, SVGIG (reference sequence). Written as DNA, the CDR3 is TGTGCCTGGAGGGTAGGCGGGACAGGGGGCCACGAGCAGTACTTC. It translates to CAWRVGGTGGHEQYF. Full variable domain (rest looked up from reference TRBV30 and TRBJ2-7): SQTIHQWPATLVQPVGSPLSLECTVEGTSNPNLYWYRQAAGRGLQLLFYSVGIGQISSEVPQNLSASRPQDRQFILSSKKLLLSDSGFYLCAWRVGGTGGHEQYFGPGTRLTVT.

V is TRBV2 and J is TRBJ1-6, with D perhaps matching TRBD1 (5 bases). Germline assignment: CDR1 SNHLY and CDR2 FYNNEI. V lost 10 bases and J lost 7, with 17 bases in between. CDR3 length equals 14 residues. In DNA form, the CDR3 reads TGTGCCAACGATGGGGAGGGGACCAATTCACCCCTCCACTTT. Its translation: CANDGEGTNSPLHF. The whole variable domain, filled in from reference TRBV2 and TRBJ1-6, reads EPEVTQTPSHQVTQMGQEVILRCVPISNHLYFYWYRQILGQKVEFLVSFYNNEISEKSEIFDDQFSVERPDGSNFTLKIRSTKLEDSAMYFCANDGEGTNSPLHFGNGTRLTVT.

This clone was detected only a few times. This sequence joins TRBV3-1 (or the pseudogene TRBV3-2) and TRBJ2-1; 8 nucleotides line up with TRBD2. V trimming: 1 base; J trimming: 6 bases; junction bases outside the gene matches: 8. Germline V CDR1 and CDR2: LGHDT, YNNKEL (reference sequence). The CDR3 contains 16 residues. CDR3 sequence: CASSQVFTGGANEQFF. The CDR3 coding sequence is TGTGCCAGCAGCCAAGTATTTACCGGGGGGGCCAATGAGCAGTTCTTC.

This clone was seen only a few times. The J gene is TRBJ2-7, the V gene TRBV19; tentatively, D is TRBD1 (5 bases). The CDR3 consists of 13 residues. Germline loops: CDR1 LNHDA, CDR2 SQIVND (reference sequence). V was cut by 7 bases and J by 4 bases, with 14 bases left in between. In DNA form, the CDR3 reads TGTGCCAGTACTCCAGGGATGGGTTACGAGCAGTACTTC. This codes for CASTPGMGYEQYF.

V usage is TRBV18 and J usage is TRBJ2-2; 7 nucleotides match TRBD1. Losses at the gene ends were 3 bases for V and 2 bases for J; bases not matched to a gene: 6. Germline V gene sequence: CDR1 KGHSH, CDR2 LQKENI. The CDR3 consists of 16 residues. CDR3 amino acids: CASSPLGTVNTGELFF. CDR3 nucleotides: TGTGCCAGCTCACCCTTAGGGACAGTAAACACCGGGGAGCTGTTTTTT.

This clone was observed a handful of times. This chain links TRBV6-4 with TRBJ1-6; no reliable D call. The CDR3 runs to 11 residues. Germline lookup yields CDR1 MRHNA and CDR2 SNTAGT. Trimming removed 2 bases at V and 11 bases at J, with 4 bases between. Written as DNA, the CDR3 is TGTGCCAGCAGTGACCGGGCACCCCTCCACTTT. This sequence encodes CASSDRAPLHF.

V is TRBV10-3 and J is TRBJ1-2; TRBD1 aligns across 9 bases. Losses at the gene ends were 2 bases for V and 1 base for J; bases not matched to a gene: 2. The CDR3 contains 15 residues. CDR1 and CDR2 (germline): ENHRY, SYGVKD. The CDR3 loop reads CAISEGDRVNYGYTF. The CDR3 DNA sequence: TGTGCCATCAGTGAGGGGGACAGGGTTAACTATGGCTACACCTTC.

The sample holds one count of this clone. CDR3 DNA sequence: TGCGCCAGCAGCCACGGTAGCAATCAGCCCCAGCATTTT. It is translated as CASSHGSNQPQHF. The rearrangement links TRBV5-1 to TRBJ1-5; D gene uncertain. This CDR3 is 13 amino acids long. Germline CDR1 is SGHRS and CDR2 is YFSETQ. V dropped 4 bases and J dropped 0 bases, with 5 bases sitting between them.

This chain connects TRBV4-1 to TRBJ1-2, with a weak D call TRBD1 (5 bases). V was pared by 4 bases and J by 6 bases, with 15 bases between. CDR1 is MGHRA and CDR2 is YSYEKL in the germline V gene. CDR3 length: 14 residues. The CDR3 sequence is CASSPQPGDNGYTF. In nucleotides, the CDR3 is TGCGCCAGCAGCCCTCAACCGGGGGATAATGGCTACACCTTC.

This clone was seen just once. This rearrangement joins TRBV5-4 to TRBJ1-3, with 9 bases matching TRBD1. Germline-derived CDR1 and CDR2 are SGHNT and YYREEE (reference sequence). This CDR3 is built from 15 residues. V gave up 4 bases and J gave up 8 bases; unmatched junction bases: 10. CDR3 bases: TGTGCCAGCAGCCGGACCGGGACAGGGAAGGACACCATATATTTT. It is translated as CASSRTGTGKDTIYF. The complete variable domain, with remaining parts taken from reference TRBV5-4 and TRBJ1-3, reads ETGVTQSPTHLIKTRGQQVTLRCSSQSGHNTVSWYQQALGQGPQFIFQYYREEENGRGNFPPRFSGLQFPNYSSELNVNALELDDSALYLCASSRTGTGKDTIYFGEGSWLTVV.

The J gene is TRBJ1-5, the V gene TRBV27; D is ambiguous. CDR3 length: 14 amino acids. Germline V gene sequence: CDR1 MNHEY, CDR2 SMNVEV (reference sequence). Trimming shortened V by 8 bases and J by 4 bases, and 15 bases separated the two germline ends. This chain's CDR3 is CASDVPPGNQPQHF. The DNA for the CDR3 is TGTGCCAGCGACGTCCCCCCGGGGAATCAGCCCCAGCATTTT.